Listed here are 21 T cell receptor beta chains from one sample, sequenced in a study of blood T cell repertoires in COVID-19 (dated by TCRdb to about 2020). Library preparation used the immunoSEQ multiplex PCR assay. Imported from immuneACCESS, the table was reduced by TCRdb to in-frame sequences with V and J called. These copies leave out some clones; in studies compared against another copy, an unresolved V gene accounts for under half, and the cause of the remainder is not known. This sample is represented by under 300,000 clones; 70% to 90% of them were singletons. 2% of the sample comes from the top ten. Sequenced material: PBMCs or T cells enriched from blood (not recorded which). The receptor source for this set is a woman aged 60-75 years in a cohort exposed to, infected with or recovered from COVID-19 (not recorded which).

The chain has TRBV7-6 and TRBJ2-7; 11 bases are shared with TRBD2. This CDR3 is built from 16 residues. V shed 1 base, J shed 7 bases, and the junction held 9 bases outside the gene matches. CDR1 and CDR2 from the germline V gene are SGHVS and FNYEAQ. CDR3 DNA: TGTGCCAGCAGCTTAGACGGTAGCGGGAGGGCGGGGGAGCAGTACTTC. Translated: CASSLDGSGRAGEQYF. The variable domain in full, with the rest retrieved from reference TRBV7-6 and TRBJ2-7, is GAGVSQSPRYKVTKRGQDVALRCDPISGHVSLYWYRQALGQGPEFLTYFNYEAQQDKSGLPNDRFSAERPEGSISTLTIQRTEQRDSAMYRCASSLDGSGRAGEQYFGPGTRLTVT.

This clone turned up a few times. The V gene is TRBV4-1, the J gene TRBJ2-5; maybe TRBD2 (6 bases). Germline CDR1 reads MGHRA; CDR2 reads YSYEKL. With 4 bases removed from V and 1 base from J, the gap between germline ends came to 13 bases. The CDR3 sequence is 15 residues long. The CDR3 reads CASSPRDWLQETQYF. In DNA form, the CDR3 reads TGCGCCAGCAGCCCCCGGGACTGGCTCCAAGAGACCCAGTACTTC.

The chain uses TRBV2 and TRBJ1-4; TRBD1 aligns across 11 bases. The J segment lost 7 bases and the V segment lost 6 bases, leaving 4 bases of the junction unmatched. The CDR3 sequence is 14 residues long. The germline CDR1 and CDR2 sequences are SNHLY and FYNNEI. Written as DNA, the CDR3 is TGTGCCAGCAGAGGACAGGGGGCCCGTGAAAAACTGTTTTTT. Protein sequence: CASRGQGAREKLFF.

This clone was recorded a few times. CDR3 nucleotide sequence: TGTGCCAGCAGGGACAGGTCAGGCTCTGGAAACACCATATATTTT. Translated: CASRDRSGSGNTIYF. V gene TRBV2 combines with J gene TRBJ1-3, with 7 nucleotides matching TRBD1. Trimming cost V 6 bases and J 0 bases; bases outside gene matches: 5. CDR1 SNHLY and CDR2 FYNNEI come from the germline V gene. This CDR3 spans 15 amino acids.

The chain combines TRBV28 with TRBJ2-2, with TRBD1 matching 7 bases. J was trimmed by 2 bases and V by 6 bases; bases with no gene match: 3. Germline-derived CDR1 and CDR2 are MDHEN and SYDVKM. The CDR3 is made up of 14 amino acids. DNA for the CDR3: TGTGCCAGCAGAGAGGGGGCAAACACCGGGGAGCTGTTTTTT. Its translation is CASREGANTGELFF.

The sample holds one count of this clone. The chain carries TRBV19 and TRBJ2-2; maybe TRBD2 (5 bases). Germline CDR1 is LNHDA and CDR2 is SQIVND (reference sequence). The V end was cut by 5 bases, the J end by 2 bases, with 15 bases between. The CDR3 covers 16 residues. In DNA form, the CDR3 reads TGTGCCAGTAGTCCCTTAGCGTCCGGAAACACCGGGGAGCTGTTTTTT. Translated: CASSPLASGNTGELFF.

V gene TRBV18 combines with J gene TRBJ2-5; D is perhaps TRBD2 (6 bases). V lost 5 bases to trimming and J lost 2 bases, with 12 bases between them. The CDR3 totals 14 residues. The germline CDR1 and CDR2 sequences are KGHSH and LQKENI. The DNA for the CDR3 is TGTGCCAGCTCATTAAATGCGGGACAAGAGACCCAGTACTTC. Translated, it gives CASSLNAGQETQYF.

V gene TRBV7-9 combines with J gene TRBJ2-1; 10 nucleotides align to TRBD2. Per the germline V gene, CDR1 is SEHNR and CDR2 is FQNEAQ (reference sequence). This CDR3 comprises 19 residues. The V gene end was trimmed by 1 base and the J gene end by 6 bases; junction bases not matched to a gene: 15. DNA for the CDR3: TGTGCCAGCAGCTTAGTCGGTCTAGCGGGAGTGTCAATAATCAATGAGCAGTTCTTC. Translating gives CASSLVGLAGVSIINEQFF. The full variable domain, in which reference TRBV7-9 and TRBJ2-1 provide the parts outside the CDR3, is DTGVSQNPRHKITKRGQNVTFRCDPISEHNRLYWYRQTLGQGPEFLTYFQNEAQLEKSRLLSDRFSAERPKGSFSTLEIQRTEQGDSAMYLCASSLVGLAGVSIINEQFFGPGTRLTVL.

The chain has TRBV5-4 and TRBJ2-3, with 13 bases identical to TRBD2. The CDR3 runs 15 residues. After removal of 4 bases from V and 4 bases from J, the junction contained 3 bases not matched to a gene. Germline CDR1 SGHNT, CDR2 YYREEE (reference sequence). The CDR3 DNA sequence: TGTGCCAGCAGCGAAACTAGCGGGAGGGCAGATACGCAGTATTTT. It translates to CASSETSGRADTQYF.

This clone was observed once. This sequence joins TRBV4-2 and TRBJ2-7; 8 bases fit TRBD2. Trimming at V came to 5 bases and at J to 3 bases, leaving 9 bases not matched to a gene. Germline loops: CDR1 LGHNA, CDR2 YNFKEQ. This CDR3 region has 15 residues. The CDR3 region has the DNA TGTGCCAGCAGCATACTAGCGGCAACTAACTACGAGCAGTACTTC. Translated: CASSILAATNYEQYF.

The V call is TRBV12-3 or TRBV12-4, the J call TRBJ2-7; D is perhaps TRBD2 (5 bases). CDR3 length: 12 residues. Deletions cut 6 bases from V and 6 bases from J, with 12 bases between. Written as DNA, the CDR3 is TGTGCCAGCAGCCGGGATCGTAGCGAGCAGTACTTC. This sequence encodes CASSRDRSEQYF.

The genes are TRBV18 and TRBJ2-5; 7 nucleotides align to TRBD1. The CDR3 is 14 residues long. The germline gives CDR1 KGHSH, CDR2 LQKENI. V gave up 2 bases and J gave up 5 bases; unmatched junction bases: 5. Written as DNA, the CDR3 is TGTGCCAGCTCACCAAACAGGGGTATCGAGACCCAGTACTTC. Protein product: CASSPNRGIETQYF.

V is TRBV5-1 and J is TRBJ1-1; D possibly corresponds to TRBD1 (6 bases). Germline CDR1 reads SGHRS; CDR2 reads YFSETQ. V gave up 4 bases and J gave up 4 bases, with 17 bases separating them. This CDR3 comprises 15 residues. The CDR3 protein is CASSPRGGPGTEAFF. The CDR3 nucleotides are TGCGCCAGCAGCCCGAGGGGGGGGCCGGGCACTGAAGCTTTCTTT.

This clone was seen a handful of times. The V call is TRBV7-9, the J call TRBJ1-1; D might be TRBD1 (5 bases). The CDR3 runs to 13 residues. Per germline, CDR1 SEHNR and CDR2 FQNEAQ (reference sequence). V was cut by 5 bases and J by 3 bases, with 10 bases left in between. The CDR3 nucleotides are TGTGCCAGCAGCCGACAGCGGGACACTGAAGCTTTCTTT. Its protein product is CASSRQRDTEAFF.

This clone occurred a few times. The chain carries TRBV25-1 and TRBJ1-1; D is perhaps TRBD1 (5 bases). CDR1 MGHDK and CDR2 SYGVNS come from the germline V gene. V dropped 4 bases and J dropped 3 bases, with 9 bases sitting between them. The CDR3 totals 13 residues. Here the CDR3 DNA reads TGTGCCAGCAGTGGGGGGGTGGACACTGAAGCTTTCTTT. This encodes CASSGGVDTEAFF.

This clone was detected only once. The chain links TRBV12-2 to TRBJ1-1; the table's TRBD1 call for D was not verified on the DNA. TRBV12-2 is reported as a pseudogene. The CDR3 is made up of 13 amino acids. CDR3 region: CASRLPRTGEAFF. CDR3 coding DNA: TGTGCAAGTCGCTTACCACGGACAGGAGAAGCTTTCTTT.

The rearrangement links TRBV30 to TRBJ2-4; TRBD2 agrees at 14 bases. The CDR3 runs to 14 residues. The germline V gene has CDR1 GTSNPN and CDR2 SVGIG (reference sequence). V shed 3 bases, J shed 7 bases, and the junction held 2 bases outside the gene matches. The CDR3 sequence: CAWRGLAGANIQYF. CDR3 DNA sequence: TGTGCCTGGAGGGGACTAGCGGGAGCCAACATTCAGTACTTC.

The rearrangement uses TRBV18 and TRBJ2-7; D is unclear. Germline V CDR1 and CDR2: KGHSH, LQKENI. The CDR3 is 14 amino acids. V lost 3 bases and J lost 2, with 11 bases in between. This CDR3 reads CASSPEAATYEQYF. CDR3 nucleotides: TGTGCCAGCTCACCTGAGGCGGCTACCTACGAGCAGTACTTC.

The rearrangement links TRBV6-5 to TRBJ2-7, with D possibly being TRBD1 (6 bases). The CDR3 is 12 residues long. Trimming took 6 bases from V and 4 from J, leaving 10 bases between them. Per the germline V gene, CDR1 is MNHEY and CDR2 is SVGAGI. CDR3 sequence reads: CASSLDRYEQYF. The CDR3 nucleotides read TGTGCCAGCAGCCTGGACAGATACGAGCAGTACTTC.

This rearrangement joins TRBV6-2 or TRBV6-3 to TRBJ2-2, with 10 bases identical to TRBD1. The V gene's germline CDR1 is MNHEY and CDR2 SVGEGT. V was pared by 6 bases and J by 7 bases, with 11 bases of the junction left unmatched. The CDR3 has 16 residues. The CDR3 is CASSPRDRGIHGELFF. CDR3 in DNA: TGTGCCAGCAGCCCCCGGGACAGGGGAATCCACGGGGAGCTGTTTTTT.

The chain couples TRBV5-4 to TRBJ1-6; possible D gene TRBD1, 6 bases. The germline V gene has CDR1 SGHNT and CDR2 YYREEE (reference sequence). This CDR3 contains 16 residues. Trimming took 2 bases from V and 5 from J, leaving 14 bases between them. The CDR3 sequence is CASSFNRVTDNSPLHF. Written as DNA, the CDR3 is TGTGCCAGCAGCTTCAACAGGGTTACTGATAATTCACCCCTCCACTTT.